This passage covers 27 T cell receptor beta chains from one sample sequenced in a study of cytomegalovirus exposure and HLA in healthy donors (dated by TCRdb to 2015 to 2018). The method was the immunoSEQ multiplex PCR assay. The multiplex PCR relied on a mix of 60 forward primers for TCR Vbeta segments and 13 reverse primers for TCR Jbeta segments. Imported from immuneACCESS, the table was reduced by TCRdb to in-frame sequences with V and J called. These copies leave out some clones; in studies compared against another copy, an unresolved V gene accounts for under half, and the cause of the remainder is not known. The sample table records about 140,000 clones. Jointly, the top ten make up 0.96% of the sample. Sequencing was performed on PBMCs. These receptors were collected from a male donor in good health and CMV-seronegative.

Turning to this clone: The junction departs from the called germline gene at one end, perhaps through a read error. This CDR3 is CASSPRGQSETQYF. CDR3 DNA: TGTGCTAGCAGCCCCAGGGGGCAGTCAGAGACCCAGTACTTC. The chain has TRBV7-7 and TRBJ2-5; 8 bases are a match to TRBD1. The CDR3 covers 14 residues. Per the germline V gene, CDR1 is SSHAT and CDR2 is FNYEAQ (reference sequence). Combining the CDR3 with reference TRBV7-7 and TRBJ2-5 gives the whole variable domain GAGVSQSPRYKVTKRGQDVTLRCDPISSHATLYWYQQALGQGPEFLTYFNYEAQPDKSGLPSDRFSAERPEGSISTLTIQRTEQRDSAMYRCASSPRGQSETQYFGPGTRLLVL.

This chain uses TRBV7-8 with TRBJ2-2; D may be TRBD1 (5 bases). Germline lookup yields CDR1 SGHVS and CDR2 FQNEAQ. Trimming pared 5 bases from V and 10 bases from J, leaving 11 bases between. The CDR3 has 12 amino acids. CDR3 nucleotides: TGTGCCAGCAGCACAGGTTCTGTGGAGCTGTTTTTT. Protein sequence: CASSTGSVELFF.

The chain carries TRBV11-1 and TRBJ2-5; 7 bases line up with TRBD2. With 3 bases clipped from V and 1 base from J, the junction kept 2 bases outside the gene matches. CDR3 length equals 14 residues. The germline V gene encodes CDR1 SGHAT and CDR2 FQDESV (reference sequence). CDR3 nucleotides: TGTGCCAGCAGCTTCCCGGGGGGCCAAGAGACCCAGTACTTC. Protein: CASSFPGGQETQYF.

The J gene is TRBJ1-2, the V gene TRBV5-4; TRBD1 aligns across 9 bases. CDR3 length: 15 amino acids. Germline trimming cut 2 bases from V and 6 bases from J; bases unmatched to any gene: 8. CDR1 SGHNT and CDR2 YYREEE come from the germline V gene (reference sequence). In DNA form, the CDR3 reads TGTGCCAGCAGCTTAATAACGACAGGGGGAGATGGCTACACCTTC. Translation: CASSLITTGGDGYTF.

V usage is TRBV6-5 and J usage is TRBJ1-1, with 7 bases matching TRBD1. Per germline, CDR1 MNHEY and CDR2 SVGAGI. J was trimmed by 6 bases and V by 5 bases; bases with no gene match: 6. The CDR3 contains 13 residues. CDR3 protein: CASSAGGSAEAFF. The CDR3 DNA follows: TGTGCCAGCAGTGCAGGGGGATCAGCTGAAGCTTTCTTT.

This chain uses TRBV13 with TRBJ2-3; 7 bases align to TRBD2. Trimming at V came to 2 bases and at J to 2 bases, leaving 4 bases not matched to a gene. The CDR3 consists of 15 residues. Germline loops: CDR1 PRHDT, CDR2 FYEKMQ (reference sequence). The CDR3 loop reads CASSLPGLNTDTQYF. The CDR3 coding sequence is TGTGCCAGCAGCTTACCGGGACTAAACACAGATACGCAGTATTTT.

The chain uses TRBV4-3 and TRBJ2-7; 7 nucleotides align to TRBD2. Per germline, CDR1 LGHNA and CDR2 YSLEER. Germline trimming cut 1 base from V and 0 bases from J; bases unmatched to any gene: 3. CDR3 size: 15 residues. The CDR3 sequence is CASSQARGSSYEQYF. Written as DNA, the CDR3 is TGCGCCAGCAGCCAAGCGCGGGGGAGCTCCTACGAGCAGTACTTC.

This chain links TRBV19 with TRBJ1-5; tentative D call: TRBD1 (5 bases). Germline loops: CDR1 LNHDA, CDR2 SQIVND (reference sequence). Trimming took 6 bases from V and 2 from J, leaving 5 bases between them. The length of the CDR3 is 12 residues. The CDR3 nucleotides read TGTGCCAGTAGACAGGGCAATCAGCCCCAGCATTTT. As protein: CASRQGNQPQHF.

The chain has TRBV4-3 and TRBJ1-1; possible D gene TRBD1, 5 bases. Germline lookup yields CDR1 LGHNA and CDR2 YSLEER. The CDR3 contains 15 residues. Trimming shortened V by 0 bases and J by 10 bases, and 18 bases separated the two germline ends. CDR3 amino acids: CASSQDPMGGSGAFF. In DNA form, the CDR3 reads TGCGCCAGCAGCCAAGACCCAATGGGGGGATCTGGAGCTTTCTTT.

This chain joins TRBV4-3 and TRBJ2-6; possibly TRBD1 for D (6 bases). The CDR3 has 16 residues. Germline V gene sequence: CDR1 LGHNA, CDR2 YSLEER. Trimming took 0 bases from V and 2 from J, leaving 8 bases between them. CDR3 sequence reads: CASSQEDSPGANVLTF. DNA for the CDR3: TGCGCCAGCAGCCAAGAGGACAGCCCTGGGGCCAACGTCCTGACTTTC.

The chain has TRBV10-2 and TRBJ2-1; 9 bases align to TRBD2. The V gene's germline CDR1 is WSHSY and CDR2 SAAADI. The ends lost 5 bases at V and 13 bases at J; junction bases unmatched: 15. The CDR3 totals 15 residues. The CDR3 loop is CASSYGLAGIVSQFF. DNA of the CDR3: TGCGCCAGCAGTTATGGGCTAGCGGGGATCGTCTCCCAGTTCTTC.

The chain carries TRBV6-1 and TRBJ2-5; possible D gene TRBD1, 8 bases. CDR3 size: 15 residues. The V end lost 6 bases, the J end lost 5 bases, and 19 bases lay between the germline ends. From germline, CDR1 is MNHNS and CDR2 SASEGT. CDR3 region: CASRNGLQGGETQYF. In nucleotides, the CDR3 is TGTGCCAGCAGGAACGGACTACAGGGGGGGGAGACCCAGTACTTC.

This chain uses TRBV30 with TRBJ1-1; D is undetermined. V was trimmed by 4 bases and J by 2 bases, leaving 11 bases between them. The CDR3 extends over 13 amino acids. Germline assignment: CDR1 GTSNPN and CDR2 SVGIG (reference sequence). The CDR3 protein is CAWTRGINTEAFF. In nucleotides, the CDR3 is TGTGCCTGGACTCGGGGTATTAACACTGAAGCTTTCTTT.

V and J are TRBV29-1 and TRBJ2-3; TRBD2 matches 7 bases. V gave up 3 bases and J gave up 0 bases; unmatched junction bases: 0. In germline, CDR1 is SQVTM, CDR2 ANQGSEA. CDR3 length equals 13 residues. CDR3 sequence reads: CSVEGGSTDTQYF. The CDR3 DNA sequence: TGCAGCGTTGAGGGGGGGAGCACAGATACGCAGTATTTT.

The chain has TRBV9 and TRBJ1-1; 7 bases agree with TRBD1. This CDR3 spans 14 amino acids. Germline CDR1 is SGDLS and CDR2 is YYNGEE. With 3 bases clipped from V and 8 bases from J, the junction kept 10 bases outside the gene matches. CDR3 nucleotides: TGTGCCAGCAGCGGGACAGGCCAGAGAACCGAAGCTTTCTTT. This encodes CASSGTGQRTEAFF.

The V and J genes are TRBV7-2 and TRBJ1-1; 10 bases line up with TRBD1. The V gene's germline CDR1 is SGHTA and CDR2 FQGNSA. V shed 1 base, J shed 3 bases, and the junction held 5 bases outside the gene matches. The CDR3 is made up of 16 amino acids. CDR3 amino acids: CASSLGTGGLYTEAFF. Written as DNA, the CDR3 is TGTGCCAGCAGCTTAGGGACAGGGGGTTTGTACACTGAAGCTTTCTTT.

The chain combines TRBV5-3 with TRBJ1-3; 10 bases map to TRBD1. Being an ORF, TRBV5-3 has a function that is uncertain. Trimming at V came to 0 bases and at J to 4 bases, leaving 1 base not matched to a gene. The CDR3 sequence is 15 residues long. CDR3 region: CARSLGDRGGNTIYF. The CDR3 DNA is TGTGCCAGAAGCTTGGGGGACAGGGGAGGAAACACCATATATTTT.

The chain carries TRBV15 and TRBJ1-4, with a tentative D call TRBD1 (5 bases). This CDR3 has 16 amino acids. Trimming took 1 base from V and 12 from J, leaving 21 bases between them. The germline V gene encodes CDR1 LNHNV and CDR2 YYDKDF (reference sequence). CDR3 loop: CATSRAMEGQGEQLFF. CDR3 nucleotides: TGTGCCACCAGCAGAGCCATGGAGGGTCAGGGAGAACAACTGTTTTTT.

The rearrangement uses TRBV6-5 and TRBJ2-1; 10 bases agree with TRBD1. CDR3 size: 12 residues. Germline V gene lookup returns CDR1 MNHEY and CDR2 SVGAGI. V was clipped by 8 bases and J by 5 bases; unmatched bases: 0. The CDR3 nucleotides read TGTGCCAGCGGACAGGGGGACAATGAGCAGTTCTTC. It translates to CASGQGDNEQFF.

The genes are TRBV19 and TRBJ1-5, with D possibly being TRBD1 (6 bases). V was cut by 5 bases and J by 6 bases, with 17 bases left in between. The germline CDR1 and CDR2 sequences are LNHDA and SQIVND (reference sequence). The CDR3 runs to 15 residues. CDR3 in DNA: TGTGCCAGTAGTGAAACAGGGTCTTCTGGTCAGCCCCAGCATTTT. It specifies CASSETGSSGQPQHF.

V usage is TRBV27 and J usage is TRBJ2-7, with no clear D. The germline gives CDR1 MNHEY, CDR2 SMNVEV (reference sequence). With 0 bases removed from V and 4 bases from J, the gap between germline ends came to 7 bases. The CDR3 runs 13 residues. CDR3 bases: TGTGCCAGCAGTTTATCTAGTCGGTACGAGCAGTACTTC. The encoded protein is CASSLSSRYEQYF.

V usage is TRBV11-2 and J usage is TRBJ2-3; TRBD1 matches at 8 bases. V shed 1 base, J shed 0 bases, and the junction held 0 bases outside the gene matches. The CDR3 runs to 15 residues. The V gene's germline CDR1 is SGHAT and CDR2 FQNNGV. CDR3 in DNA: TGTGCCAGCAGCTTAGGACAGGGGAGCACAGATACGCAGTATTTT. This sequence encodes CASSLGQGSTDTQYF.

This chain uses TRBV6-5 with TRBJ2-2; D call uncertain. The V end lost 9 bases, the J end lost 4 bases, and 9 bases lay between the germline ends. Germline V gives CDR1 MNHEY, CDR2 SVGAGI. CDR3 length: 12 amino acids. The CDR3 DNA sequence: TGTGCCAGTAAAATGAGCACCGGGGAGCTGTTTTTT. Its translation: CASKMSTGELFF.

The chain uses TRBV11-1 and TRBJ2-7; 8 nucleotides match TRBD2. Germline CDR1 reads SGHAT; CDR2 reads FQDESV (reference sequence). The ends lost 2 bases at V and 4 bases at J; junction bases unmatched: 7. There are 15 residues in the CDR3. CDR3 loop: CASSLSREGTYEQYF. The CDR3 DNA reads as TGTGCCAGCAGCTTATCCCGGGAGGGCACTTACGAGCAGTACTTC.

The chain combines TRBV19 with TRBJ1-1, with 7 bases that match TRBD1. The CDR3 totals 14 residues. In germline, CDR1 is LNHDA, CDR2 SQIVND (reference sequence). J lost 2 bases, V lost 3 bases, and 3 bases had no gene match. The CDR3: CASSIGQVNTEAFF. For the CDR3, the DNA is TGTGCCAGTAGTATCGGACAGGTTAACACTGAAGCTTTCTTT. The full variable domain, completed using reference TRBV19 and TRBJ1-1, is DGGITQSPKYLFRKEGQNVTLSCEQNLNHDAMYWYRQDPGQGLRLIYYSQIVNDFQKGDIAEGYSVSREKKESFPLTVTSAQKNPTAFYLCASSIGQVNTEAFFGQGTRLTVV.

The chain combines TRBV5-6 with TRBJ2-3; 12 nucleotides match TRBD2. The CDR3 sequence is 16 residues long. J lost 4 bases, V lost 3 bases, and 6 bases had no gene match. CDR1 and CDR2 (germline): SGHDT, YYEEEE. The CDR3 nucleotides are TGTGCCAGCAGCTCAACTAGCGGGAGGCCCCCAGATACGCAGTATTTT. It is translated as CASSSTSGRPPDTQYF.

The J gene is TRBJ2-3, the V gene TRBV19, with TRBD2 matching 7 bases. V shed 3 bases and J 2 bases; nucleotides not matched to a gene: 5. CDR1 and CDR2 from the germline V gene are LNHDA and SQIVND (reference sequence). The CDR3 is 15 residues long. The CDR3 DNA is TGTGCCAGTAGTATCCGCGGGGGTTACACAGATACGCAGTATTTT. Its protein is CASSIRGGYTDTQYF.